This T cell receptor beta chain was recovered during a study of blood T cell repertoires in COVID-19. This clone was counted a few times. The CDR3 length is 18 residues. CDR1 WSHSY and CDR2 SAAADI come from the germline V gene. V lost 4 bases and J lost 0; bases outside the gene matches: 9. The protocol was immunoSEQ multiplex PCR, while the TCRdb copy is restricted to in-frame clones and leaves out a portion. The profile shows around 150,000 clones, about three quarters of them singletons. The clonotype was recovered from a man in his fifties or sixties with acute or convalescent COVID-19. Sequenced material: peripheral blood. The V call is TRBV10-2, the J call TRBJ2-2; the match to TRBD2 covers 9 bases. The CDR3 DNA reads as TGCGCCAGCAGTGCCTTAGCGGGGGAGGCCACGAACACCGGGGAGCTGTTTTTT. Residues: CASSALAGEATNTGELFF.